This TCR beta chain emerged from a study of shared clonotypes between healthy human individuals. Findings and limits, study-wide: Only blood was sampled; tissue repertoires likely differ.

Germline assignment: CDR1 SNHLY and CDR2 FYNNEI. CDR3 size: 13 residues. The V and J ends lost 9 bases and 4 bases respectively, with 16 bases between them. Several immunoSEQ 96-well plates shared each subset's DNA, each plate a replicate. Here immunoSEQ multiplex PCR was the method, and the copy in TCRdb shows in-frame clones only, minus some. The repertoire has some 500,000 clones, about 95% of them found once; the top ten carry about 0.054%. A remark on this clone: The antigen is not known.

V gene TRBV2 combines with J gene TRBJ2-7; D gene ambiguous. The receptor was isolated from a woman aged 25 to 39 in good health. Material for sequencing was naive CD4+ T cells sorted from blood. The subset here: CD45RA+ positively selected. CDR3: CASGAPPAYEQYF. The CDR3 nucleotides are TGTGCCAGTGGCGCGCCCCCCGCATACGAGCAGTACTTC.